Presented here are 14 T cell receptor beta chains from one specimen sequenced in a study of T cell responses to AZD1222 COVID-19 vaccine (dated by TCRdb to about 2021). The library was produced with the immunoSEQ multiplex PCR assay. Imported from immuneACCESS, the table was reduced by TCRdb to in-frame sequences with V and J called. These copies leave out some clones; in studies compared against another copy, an unresolved V gene accounts for under half, and the cause of the remainder is not known. The sample data list about 160,000 clones, and roughly 90% of these were observed just once. The top ten clonotypes cover approximately 4.5% of the sample. The meaning of the sample's time point label: about 28 days (+/-7) after the second vaccine dose. The sequenced sample was peripheral blood, obtained 28 days after the second AZD1222 dose. The receptors derive from an adult who received the AZD1222 COVID-19 vaccine.

This chain uses TRBV5-1 with TRBJ2-2; weak D call: TRBD1 (5 bases). V was shortened by 2 bases and J by 3 bases, with 11 bases between the two germline ends. Looked up from germline, CDR1 is SGHRS and CDR2 is YFSETQ. The CDR3 loop spans 15 amino acids. The CDR3 region is CASSFNLQDTGELFF. DNA of the CDR3: TGCGCCAGCAGCTTCAATTTACAGGACACCGGGGAGCTGTTTTTT.

This chain links TRBV21-1 with TRBJ2-2; TRBD1 is the table's D call and was not checked against the DNA. TRBV21-1 counts as a pseudogene. The CDR3 runs 15 residues. DNA of the CDR3: TGTGCCAGCAGTTCAGGGCGAGGAAGCACCGGGGAGCTGTTTTTT. Its protein is CASSSGRGSTGELFF.

The chain joins TRBV7-9 to TRBJ1-2; 7 positions match TRBD1. Trimming at V came to 3 bases and at J to 7 bases, leaving 8 bases not matched to a gene. From germline, CDR1 is SEHNR and CDR2 FQNEAQ (reference sequence). CDR3 length: 14 residues. The CDR3 spells CASSFEPGGFGYTF. The CDR3 nucleotides read TGTGCCAGCAGCTTTGAACCAGGGGGGTTTGGCTACACCTTC.

This chain joins TRBV14 and TRBJ1-3; 8 nucleotides line up with TRBD1. J gave up 2 bases and V 2 bases, and 8 bases lay outside the gene matches. The CDR3 is made up of 17 amino acids. Looked up from germline, CDR1 is SGHDN and CDR2 is FVKESK. CDR3 in DNA: TGTGCCAGCAGCCAATTAAGACAGGGGCGTCCTGGAAACACCATATATTTT. It yields the protein CASSQLRQGRPGNTIYF.

The chain carries TRBV19 and TRBJ1-2; 9 nucleotides match TRBD1. The CDR3 runs 20 residues. V lost 8 bases and J lost 5; bases outside the gene matches: 27. Per the germline V gene, CDR1 is LNHDA and CDR2 is SQIVND (reference sequence). The CDR3 sequence is CASLGEFGFGDREFRYGYTF. The CDR3 DNA reads TGTGCCAGTCTTGGCGAGTTCGGCTTCGGGGACAGGGAGTTCCGATATGGCTACACCTTC.

V gene TRBV25-1 combines with J gene TRBJ1-2; a possible D gene is TRBD1 (5 bases). The CDR3 is 14 amino acids. Germline CDR1 reads MGHDK; CDR2 reads SYGVNS. V was clipped by 6 bases and J by 7 bases, with 18 bases between them. CDR3 amino acids: CASRFGQGGGGYTF. CDR3 in DNA: TGTGCCAGCAGGTTCGGTCAGGGCGGGGGTGGCTACACCTTC.

V is TRBV5-6 and J is TRBJ2-7; 7 bases map to TRBD2. This CDR3 has 15 residues. Trimming cost V 3 bases and J 3 bases; bases outside gene matches: 9. Germline CDR1 SGHDT, CDR2 YYEEEE. In DNA, the CDR3 is TGTGCCAGCAGCTACGGGGGAGGGTTCGGCTACGAGCAGTACTTC. Amino acids: CASSYGGGFGYEQYF.

This chain links TRBV12-3 or TRBV12-4 with TRBJ1-2; D is unclear. The CDR3 is made up of 13 amino acids. V lost 3 bases and J 7 bases, leaving 12 bases between the germline ends. Written as DNA, the CDR3 is TGTGCCAGCAGTTTCCGAATCGGGTTTGGCTACACCTTC. Encoded protein: CASSFRIGFGYTF.

This clone has only one observation. This sequence joins TRBV5-1 and TRBJ1-6, with D unclear. Germline V CDR1 and CDR2: SGHRS, YFSETQ. The CDR3 length is 14 residues. The V end lost 3 bases, the J end lost 0 bases, and 4 bases lay between the germline ends. CDR3 in amino acids: CASSWSSYNSPLHF. DNA for the CDR3: TGCGCCAGCAGCTGGAGCTCCTATAATTCACCCCTCCACTTT.

For the CDR3, the DNA is TGTGCCAGCAGCCATACTGGGATAGACACCGGGGAGCTGTTTTTT. Translated, it gives CASSHTGIDTGELFF. The chain carries TRBV4-2 and TRBJ2-2; D gene ambiguous. V lost 3 bases, J lost 3 bases, and 11 bases lay in between. The CDR3 is 15 amino acids. CDR1 and CDR2 from the germline V gene are LGHNA and YNFKEQ.

The V call is TRBV30, the J call TRBJ1-5; 9 bases map to TRBD1. V shed 0 bases, J shed 1 base, and the junction held 1 base outside the gene matches. Germline assignment: CDR1 GTSNPN and CDR2 SVGIG (reference sequence). The CDR3 consists of 15 residues. As DNA, the CDR3 is TGTGCCTGGAGTGTACAGGGGGCAAGCAATCAGCCCCAGCATTTT. Translated: CAWSVQGASNQPQHF.

The chain recombines TRBV5-1 with TRBJ2-2; D is perhaps TRBD1 (5 bases). Germline assignment: CDR1 SGHRS and CDR2 YFSETQ. The V end lost 0 bases, the J end lost 9 bases, and 9 bases lay between the germline ends. The CDR3 length is 13 residues. CDR3: CASSLDTGWELFF. The CDR3, as DNA: TGCGCCAGCAGCTTGGATACAGGCTGGGAGCTGTTTTTT.

This chain uses TRBV19 with TRBJ1-1, with D perhaps matching TRBD1 (6 bases). Per the germline V gene, CDR1 is LNHDA and CDR2 is SQIVND (reference sequence). Trimming took 7 bases from V and 1 from J, leaving 13 bases between them. The CDR3 totals 14 residues. The DNA of the CDR3 is TGTGCCAGTACCGGGAGGGGGGCGAACACTGAAGCTTTCTTT. It codes for CASTGRGANTEAFF.

The chain employs TRBV5-4 and TRBJ2-1; D possibly matches TRBD1 or TRBD2 (5 bases each). V lost 2 bases and J lost 6, with 9 bases in between. Germline V gene lookup returns CDR1 SGHNT and CDR2 YYREEE (reference sequence). CDR3 length: 13 amino acids. The CDR3 DNA sequence: TGTGCCAGCAGCTTTCGAGGGGTCAATGAGCAGTTCTTC. The encoded protein is CASSFRGVNEQFF.